This TCR beta chain emerged from a study of shared clonotypes between healthy human individuals. Nashville, Tennessee was home to all donors, who were Caucasian adults. Assay execution took place at the deep level. Produced via immunoSEQ multiplex PCR; TCRdb's table is partial and in-frame only. This table holds some 2,500,000 clones, roughly 90% found once. V lost 7 bases and J lost 6; bases outside the gene matches: 7. Germline loops: CDR1 SGHRS, CDR2 YFSETQ. The length of the CDR3 is 14 residues. This rearrangement joins TRBV5-1 to TRBJ2-1; 10 bases fit TRBD2. Sequenced material: naive CD4+ T cells from PBMCs. Subset reported: CD45RA+ positively selected. This sequence originates from a man between 18 and 35 years old in good health. Some clones in this sample may be carry-over from other donors' samples. The CDR3 loop is CASCSLAGANEQFF. The CDR3 DNA sequence: TGCGCCAGCTGCAGCCTAGCGGGAGCCAATGAGCAGTTCTTC.